The 10 T cell receptor beta chains below all came from one sample that was sequenced in a study of T-cell reconstitution after alpha-beta-depleted transplantation in children. As it was prepared, the TCRbeta library received unique molecular identifiers. TCRdb processed the PCR reads anew with MiXCR; each CDR3 protein has one entry. The sample consists of about 490,000 distinct CDR3 sequences, roughly a tenth of them appearing once. Here the sequenced sample was PBMCs, taken before TCRalphabeta/CD19-depleted stem cell transplant. Every receptor here comes from a child aged 2 to 10 with inherited bone marrow failure, due to receive a stem cell transplant.

This clonotype was recorded at least ten times. The chain is built from TRBV7-9 and TRBJ2-7, with D tentatively TRBD2 (6 bases). Trimming removed 1 base at V and 2 bases at J, with 12 bases between. Germline CDR1 reads SEHNR; CDR2 reads FQNEAQ (reference sequence). The CDR3 spans 15 residues. Here the CDR3 reads CASSLGIAETYEQYF. The CDR3, as DNA: TGTGCCAGCAGCTTAGGTATAGCGGAGACCTACGAGCAGTACTTC.

As regards this clonotype: Being one base from a much bigger clone, this may be a read error. This CDR3 reads CASGLGGTEVQYF. As DNA, the CDR3 is TGTGCCAGCGGCTTGGGCGGGACAGAAGTTCAGTACTTC. V usage is TRBV5-5 and J usage is TRBJ2-4, with TRBD1 as a possible D gene (7 bases). There are 13 residues in the CDR3. Germline V gene data show CDR1 as SGHKS and CDR2 as YYEKEE (reference sequence).

In this sample, this clonotype turned up many times. The gene calls are TRBV10-3 and TRBJ2-3, with D possibly matching TRBD2 (6 bases). Germline CDR1 and CDR2: ENHRY and SYGVKD. V was shortened by 8 bases and J by 3 bases, with 18 bases between the two germline ends. The CDR3 runs to 15 residues. CDR3 loop: CAIRRGEWETDTQYF. CDR3 nucleotides: TGTGCCATCCGGAGGGGCGAGTGGGAGACAGATACGCAGTATTTT.

Many counts were recorded for this clonotype. V gene TRBV27 combines with J gene TRBJ2-7, with D tentatively TRBD1 (6 bases). V was shortened by 5 bases and J by 6 bases, with 20 bases between the two germline ends. Germline CDR1 and CDR2: MNHEY and SMNVEV (reference sequence). The CDR3 has 15 residues. The CDR3: CASSLLGTPTSEQYF. The CDR3 DNA follows: TGTGCCAGCAGTCTCCTAGGGACACCTACGTCCGAGCAGTACTTC.

This rearrangement joins TRBV12-3 or TRBV12-4 to TRBJ1-2, with a tentative D call TRBD1 (5 bases). V was cut by 6 bases and J by 0 bases, with 20 bases left in between. The CDR3 totals 17 residues. The CDR3 loop reads CASRPLGGGLANYGYTF. CDR3 in DNA: TGTGCCAGCAGACCCCTCGGGGGGGGGTTAGCTAACTATGGCTACACCTTC.

This clonotype appeared a few times. Compared with germline, one end of the junction differs, possibly owing to a read error. The chain couples TRBV20-1 to TRBJ2-4; 9 nucleotides line up with TRBD2. Germline loops: CDR1 DFQATT, CDR2 SNEGSKA (reference sequence). The CDR3 loop spans 18 amino acids. The CDR3 loop is CCARVGLARSGAKNIQYF. CDR3 nucleotides: TGCTGTGCTAGGGTGGGACTAGCCCGGAGTGGGGCCAAAAACATTCAGTACTTC.

The table lists this clonotype with many counts. The chain combines TRBV12-3 or TRBV12-4 with TRBJ1-1; possibly TRBD1 for D (6 bases). CDR3 length: 14 residues. V lost 4 bases and J lost 0, with 9 bases in between. CDR3 coding DNA: TGTGCCAGCAGTTCAGGACAGCTGAACACTGAAGCTTTCTTT. This translates into CASSSGQLNTEAFF.

The chain's CDR3 is CASSLSASGSYEQYF. DNA of the CDR3: TGTGCCAGCAGTTTATCGGCTAGCGGGAGCTACGAGCAGTACTTC. This chain joins TRBV27 and TRBJ2-7; 10 positions agree with TRBD2. V dropped 0 bases and J dropped 3; count of bases not matched to a gene: 2. This CDR3 is 15 amino acids long. Germline-derived CDR1 and CDR2 are MNHEY and SMNVEV (reference sequence).

This clonotype was detected a few times. The chain recombines TRBV23-1 with TRBJ2-1, with D unclear. TRBV23-1 is filed as an ORF, its function uncertain. The CDR3 is 17 residues long. V was trimmed by 5 bases and J by 8 bases, leaving 25 bases between them. In nucleotides, the CDR3 is TGCGCCAGCAGTATCAATCCTAGGGTGGTGACGAAGGATGAGCAGTTCTTC. Residues: CASSINPRVVTKDEQFF.

This clonotype was seen at least ten times. V and J are TRBV24-1 and TRBJ2-1; 8 bases line up with TRBD2. The CDR3 extends over 14 amino acids. Per the germline V gene, CDR1 is KGHDR and CDR2 is SFDVKD. V gave up 5 bases and J gave up 7 bases; unmatched junction bases: 6. The CDR3 nucleotides are TGTGCCACCAGTGTGAGCGGGAGTCAGAATGAGCAGTTCTTC. Translation: CATSVSGSQNEQFF.